This T cell receptor beta chain originates from a study of T cells in localized non-small cell lung cancer. Study conclusions and caveats: The study sequenced only one region of the tumor. As a result, intratumor heterogeneity could not be excluded and remains possible. Adjacent uninvolved lung tissue had the highest T cell clonality, exceeding tumor. Out of the top 100 tumor clones, a median approximately 50 were seen in adjacent lung.

This clone was seen ten or more times. Its antigen is currently unknown. Measured with immunoSEQ multiplex PCR; TCRdb has only the in-frame clones, and not every one. Counted here are tens of thousands of clones, 65% to 85% occurring once; the ten biggest clones make up approximately 9.7%. The CDR3 extends over 15 amino acids. V dropped 5 bases and J dropped 3; count of bases not matched to a gene: 8. Germline V CDR1 and CDR2: SGHVS, FNYEAQ. This TCR was sampled from a female donor over 55 with stage I lung adenocarcinoma. The V gene is TRBV7-6, the J gene TRBJ2-7, with TRBD1 matching over 9 bases. The sequencing used peripheral blood, collected before any cancer treatment. In DNA, the CDR3 is TGTGCCAGCAGCCTAAGGACAGGGGACTACTACGAGCAGTACTTC. It codes for CASSLRTGDYYEQYF.